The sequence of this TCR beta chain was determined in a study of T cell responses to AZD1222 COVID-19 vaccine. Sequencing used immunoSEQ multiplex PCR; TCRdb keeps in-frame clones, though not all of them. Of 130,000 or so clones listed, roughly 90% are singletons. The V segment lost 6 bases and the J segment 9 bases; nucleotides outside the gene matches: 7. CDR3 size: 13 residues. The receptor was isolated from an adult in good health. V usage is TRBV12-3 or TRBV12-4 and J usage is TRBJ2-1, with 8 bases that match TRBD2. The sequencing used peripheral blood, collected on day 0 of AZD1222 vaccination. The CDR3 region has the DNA TGTGCCAGCAGCCCGGGGGGGCTGTTTGAGCAGTTCTTC. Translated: CASSPGGLFEQFF.